This TCR beta chain originates from a study of blood T cell repertoires in COVID-19. Whole-study context: Material from acute and convalescent COVID-19 was sourced from the United States, Italy and Spain. Sample material is recorded as cDNA or gDNA derived from T cells, B-cell-depleted T cells, or PBMCs.

CDR1 and CDR2 from the germline V gene are KGHSH and LQKENI. The V gene end was trimmed by 5 bases and the J gene end by 10 bases; junction bases not matched to a gene: 6. This CDR3 contains 14 residues. Under the authors' procedure: Estimation of nucleated cell counts relied on the amplification of reference gene primers. Profiling relied on immunoSEQ multiplex PCR, and the TCRdb table lists in-frame clones only, not all of them. Clone size and the V and J calls come from that table; the DNA yielded D and trimming. The table records approximately 450,000 clones, about 89% of them present only once. V is TRBV18 and J is TRBJ1-6; 9 bases line up with TRBD1. The sample comprised peripheral blood. The TCR sequence derives from a woman in her 30s with acute or convalescent COVID-19. CDR3 sequence: CASSADRGQSPLHF. Written as DNA, the CDR3 is TGTGCCAGCTCAGCGGACAGGGGCCAATCACCCCTCCACTTT.